This TCR beta chain was retrieved from a study of T cell repertoires in cytomegalovirus infection. Study-wide background: From public TCR beta signatures came an indication of both CMV infection and matching HLA type.

In the case of this clonotype: The antigen is undetermined.

Study-level points and caveats: HLA-C-restricted CMV-specific TCR beta clonotypes were dominant in the ex vivo response.

V trimming: 4 bases; J trimming: 3 bases; junction bases outside the gene matches: 7. This CDR3 spans 16 amino acids. Germline V gene lookup returns CDR1 MNHEY and CDR2 SVGAGI. TCRdb processed the reads anew with MiXCR; each CDR3 protein has one entry. The sample contains around 280,000 distinct CDR3 sequences, around 10% of which appear only once. Sequencing was performed on PBMCs. The chain carries TRBV6-5 and TRBJ2-5; 11 bases align to TRBD2. The clonotype originates from a human donor in good health (CMV status not recorded). Some clones in this sample may be carry-over from other donors' samples. The CDR3 sequence is CASSFSGTSGEETQYF. The CDR3 nucleotides are TGTGCCAGCAGTTTCTCCGGGACTAGCGGCGAAGAGACCCAGTACTTC.